This T cell receptor (beta chain) emerged from a study of blood T cell repertoires in COVID-19. For the study at large: Sources were T cells, B-cell-depleted T cells, or PBMCs; the material itself was cDNA or gDNA.

With V trimmed by 0 bases and J by 4 bases, 5 bases remained unmatched. Germline loops: CDR1 SGHRS, CDR2 YFSETQ. The CDR3 totals 15 residues. Per the authors' pipeline: For nucleated cells, counts were estimated from reference gene primer amplification. Repertoires were generated with immunoSEQ multiplex PCR, while TCRdb's copy carries only in-frame clones and drops some. D and trimming come from the DNA, and the V and J calls and clone size come from that table. The table includes about 55,000 clones, roughly 87% detected once. The TCR comes from a woman aged 55-70 years with acute or convalescent COVID-19. The rearrangement links TRBV5-1 to TRBJ1-1; 8 nucleotides agree with TRBD1. Sequencing was done on a sample of peripheral blood. The CDR3 is CASSLEARGLTEAFF. The DNA of the CDR3 is TGCGCCAGCAGCTTGGAAGCCAGGGGGCTCACTGAAGCTTTCTTT.